The rows below give T cell receptor beta chains drawn from one sample of a study of T-cell memory formation after mild COVID-19. TCRdb reanalysed the 5' RACE reads using MiXCR and keeps one entry per CDR3 protein. The sample comprises approximately 290,000 distinct CDR3 sequences, approximately 15% of which are singletons, and around a fifth rests with the top ten. Sequencing was done on a sample of PBMCs or a T cell subset sorted from them (not recorded which). The receptor source for this set is a man aged 18 to 29 who had mild COVID-19 (a few samples of this study predate the infection). Cell type and time point are not known. CDR3s include the opening cysteine and the closing phenylalanine or tryptophan. D genes are given only for firm matches. Size is omitted from some rows. Given values are once, few, many or a class for expanded clones.

v_call,d_call,clone_size,j_call,cdr3_nt,cdr3_aa
TRBV4-2,.,.,TRBJ2-3,TGTGCCAGCAGCCAAGAGATGGCAGATACGCAGTATTTT,CASSQEMADTQYF
TRBV6-5,.,few,TRBJ2-2,TGTGCCAGCAGTCGAACAAGACAGTCGCCTTCGAACACCGGGGAGCTGTTTTTT,CASSRTRQSPSNTGELFF
TRBV6-2/TRBV6-3,.,few,TRBJ1-5,TGTGCCAGCAGTGCCACCCGGGACCCCTTCTTGACCCAGCATTTT,CASSATRDPFLTQHF
TRBV6-5,.,.,TRBJ1-1,TGTGCCAGCAGTTTAGGCCCGATTAGGACTGAAGCTTTCTTT,CASSLGPIRTEAFF
TRBV5-1,.,few,TRBJ2-1,TGCGCCAGCAGCTTGGGACAGCCCGACAATGAGCAGTTCTTC,CASSLGQPDNEQFF
TRBV4-3,TRBD1,.,TRBJ2-5,TGCGCCAGCAGCCAAGGAGACAGGGGGAGCGTGGAGACCCAGTACTTC,CASSQGDRGSVETQYF
TRBV7-8,TRBD1,few,TRBJ2-7,TGTGCCAGCAGCTTAGGGGACAGGGGCTCCTACGAGCAGTACTTC,CASSLGDRGSYEQYF
TRBV4-3,.,few,TRBJ1-4,TGCGCCAGCAGCCAAGTAGGTTTCTCAGAGGAAAAACTGTTTTTT,CASSQVGFSEEKLFF
TRBV12-3/TRBV12-4,.,few,TRBJ1-1,TGTGCCAGCAGTTACCTACTAGGGAGTTCTGAAGCTTTCTTT,CASSYLLGSSEAFF
TRBV12-3/TRBV12-4,.,few,TRBJ1-2,TGTGCCAGCAGAATACAGGGTGGCTATGGCTACACCTTC,CASRIQGGYGYTF
TRBV20-1,.,many,TRBJ2-5,TGCAGTGCTGGTAGGACAGTCCAAGAGACCCAGTACTTC,CSAGRTVQETQYF
TRBV5-1,TRBD1,.,TRBJ1-1,TGCGCCAGCAGCTTAGGGACAGCCGACACTGAAGCTTTCTTT,CASSLGTADTEAFF
TRBV4-1,.,few,TRBJ1-5,TGCGCCAGCAGCCAAGATAGGAGGTCATTCGGGCAGCCCCAGCATTTT,CASSQDRRSFGQPQHF
TRBV4-3,.,few,TRBJ2-1,TGCGCCAGCAGCCAAGCCTCAGGGATCAATGAGCAGTTCTTC,CASSQASGINEQFF
TRBV7-9,.,few,TRBJ2-1,TGTGCCAGCAGCTCTCTAGTGAATGAGCAGTTCTTC,CASSSLVNEQFF
TRBV5-1,.,.,TRBJ2-5,TGCGCCAGCAGCTTGGTCAGGGTCGAGACCCAGTACTTC,CASSLVRVETQYF